Below are 4 T cell receptor beta chains sequenced from a single sample in a study of cytomegalovirus exposure and HLA in healthy donors. The PCR made use of 60 Vbeta and 13 Jbeta primers. Assay used: immunoSEQ multiplex PCR; TCRdb lists only in-frame clones, some missing. The sample contains about 200,000 clones, 81% of which appear only once. Sequenced material: PBMCs. The receptor set was obtained from a man aged 18 to 30 in good health and CMV-seronegative.

This sequence joins TRBV5-1 and TRBJ1-1; 7 nucleotides agree with TRBD1. V lost 4 bases and J lost 8; bases outside the gene matches: 5. This CDR3 is 12 amino acids long. CDR1 is SGHRS, CDR2 YFSETQ, per germline. CDR3 DNA: TGCGCCAGCAGCATAACAGGGGACGAAGCTTTCTTT. Its protein product is CASSITGDEAFF.

As concerns this clone: Distinct nucleotide sequences in the sample also encode this CDR3. The genes are TRBV4-1 and TRBJ2-3; 8 positions agree with TRBD2. This CDR3 is built from 16 residues. The J segment lost 6 bases and the V segment lost 1 base, leaving 9 bases of the junction unmatched. CDR1 and CDR2 from the germline V gene are MGHRA and YSYEKL. The CDR3 spells CASSQGETGGRDTQYF. CDR3 bases: TGCGCCAGCAGCCAAGGGGAGACGGGGGGGCGGGATACGCAGTATTTT.

The chain recombines TRBV5-4 with TRBJ2-5; maybe TRBD1 (5 bases). The CDR3 is 14 amino acids. The V end was cut by 4 bases, the J end by 2 bases, with 12 bases between. Germline CDR1 SGHNT, CDR2 YYREEE (reference sequence). As DNA, the CDR3 is TGTGCCAGCAGCCCCAGACAGCGTCAAGAGACCCAGTACTTC. Translation gives CASSPRQRQETQYF.

The CDR3 loop reads CASKPREAYEQYF. CDR3 bases: TGTGCCAGTAAACCCCGGGAGGCCTACGAGCAGTACTTC. The rearrangement links TRBV19 to TRBJ2-7; 7 positions match TRBD2. Germline assignment: CDR1 LNHDA and CDR2 SQIVND (reference sequence). The CDR3 runs 13 residues. Unmatched junction bases numbered 5, after V lost 7 bases and J lost 2 bases.